This TCR beta chain came from a study of blood T cell repertoires in COVID-19. Overall study: COVID-19 samples from acute and convalescent phases originated in the United States, Italy and Spain. T cells, B-cell-depleted T cells, or PBMCs provided the cDNA or gDNA that served as material.

The CDR3 contains 19 residues. In germline, CDR1 is SGHNT, CDR2 YYREEE (reference sequence). With V trimmed by 4 bases and J by 1 base, 13 bases remained unmatched. In the original workflow: Nucleated cell number was recorded as an estimate derived from reference gene primer amplification. The repertoire was sequenced with immunoSEQ multiplex PCR; TCRdb's copy has only in-frame clones and lacks some. D and trimming come from the DNA, and the V and J calls and clone size come from that table. The data contain about 250,000 clones, roughly 83% of them singletons. The chain has TRBV5-4 and TRBJ2-7; 14 bases line up with TRBD2. This receptor was taken from a man in his forties with acute or convalescent COVID-19. Specimen: peripheral blood. CDR3 DNA: TGTGCCAGCAGCCTAAACCGGGGACTAGCGGGAGTCTTATCCTACGAGCAGTACTTC. Amino acid sequence: CASSLNRGLAGVLSYEQYF.